These 17 T cell receptor beta chains were sequenced from one sample in a study of neoadjuvant nivolumab and ipilimumab in lung cancer. Sequencing was performed with immunoSEQ multiplex PCR; in TCRdb, only in-frame clones are kept and a portion is missing. The table has about 1,400 clones, roughly 80% seen once. Specimen: tumor tissue, collected before neoadjuvant nivolumab, alone or with ipilimumab. These TCRs come from an adult with non-small cell lung cancer.

This clone is a singleton in its sample. The chain joins TRBV4-3 to TRBJ2-1; D gene uncertain. The V gene's germline CDR1 is LGHNA and CDR2 YSLEER. V was clipped by 4 bases and J by 1 base, with 11 bases between them. The CDR3 covers 15 residues. The CDR3 coding sequence is TGCGCCAGCAGCCCGACGGAGTCTTCCTACAATGAGCAGTTCTTC. Amino acids: CASSPTESSYNEQFF.

V and J are TRBV5-1 and TRBJ1-3; unclear D gene. Germline CDR1 reads SGHRS; CDR2 reads YFSETQ. Trimming cost V 4 bases and J 4 bases, with 3 bases left between them. This CDR3 has 11 amino acids. CDR3 DNA: TGCGCCAGCAGCGGGGGAAACACCATATATTTT. Amino acids: CASSGGNTIYF.

V gene TRBV30 combines with J gene TRBJ2-1; D may be TRBD2 (6 bases). V shed 1 base and J shed 2 bases, with 15 bases lying between them. Germline lookup yields CDR1 GTSNPN and CDR2 SVGIG (reference sequence). CDR3 length equals 16 residues. The CDR3 nucleotides are TGTGCCTGGAGTGGAAAGACTAGATTGACCTACAATGAGCAGTTCTTC. It specifies CAWSGKTRLTYNEQFF.

CDR3 loop: CASSNRGEKLFF. For the CDR3, the DNA is TGTGCCAGCAGCAACAGGGGTGAAAAACTGTTTTTT. The chain combines TRBV7-9 with TRBJ1-4; 7 bases line up with TRBD1. V lost 5 bases to trimming and J lost 7 bases; unmatched junction nucleotides: 1. This CDR3 is 12 amino acids long. Germline V CDR1 and CDR2: SEHNR, FQNEAQ (reference sequence). The entire variable domain, with the rest obtained from reference TRBV7-9 and TRBJ1-4, is as follows: DTGVSQNPRHKITKRGQNVTFRCDPISEHNRLYWYRQTLGQGPEFLTYFQNEAQLEKSRLLSDRFSAERPKGSFSTLEIQRTEQGDSAMYLCASSNRGEKLFFGSGTQLSVL.

This rearrangement joins TRBV2 to TRBJ1-5; no reliable D call. This CDR3 spans 13 amino acids. V was trimmed by 1 base and J by 5 bases, leaving 6 bases between them. Germline V lookup: CDR1 SNHLY, CDR2 FYNNEI. CDR3 in amino acids: CASSEGIDQPQHF. CDR3 DNA sequence: TGTGCCAGCAGTGAAGGGATAGATCAGCCCCAGCATTTT.

The chain uses TRBV19 and TRBJ2-2; D gene uncertain. From germline, CDR1 is LNHDA and CDR2 SQIVND (reference sequence). The CDR3 is made up of 14 amino acids. V lost 5 bases and J lost 0, with 7 bases in between. CDR3 in DNA: TGTGCCAGTAGTGGACGGTCGAACACCGGGGAGCTGTTTTTT. Translated: CASSGRSNTGELFF.

This chain connects TRBV30 to TRBJ2-1; 9 bases line up with TRBD2. V lost 1 base, J lost 5 bases, and 3 bases stayed unmatched. The germline gives CDR1 GTSNPN, CDR2 SVGIG (reference sequence). The CDR3 extends over 14 amino acids. This chain's CDR3 is CAWSGRLADNEQFF. CDR3 DNA sequence: TGTGCCTGGAGTGGGAGACTAGCGGACAATGAGCAGTTCTTC.

A note on this clone: Relative to the germline gene, one junction end is altered; a read error may explain this. In nucleotides, the CDR3 is TGTCGGCGCTGGGAGACCCAGTACTTC. Its translation is CRRWETQYF. The chain is built from TRBV10-1 and TRBJ2-5; D is unclear. Germline CDR1 WNHNN, CDR2 SYGVQD (reference sequence). CDR3 length equals 9 residues.

The V gene is TRBV5-6, the J gene TRBJ1-4; 8 bases fit TRBD1. CDR1 is SGHDT, CDR2 YYEEEE, per germline. The V segment lost 0 bases and the J segment 7 bases; nucleotides outside the gene matches: 5. The CDR3 is 15 residues long. CDR3 loop: CASSLAGQGGEKLFF. As DNA, the CDR3 is TGTGCCAGCAGCTTGGCCGGACAGGGAGGTGAAAAACTGTTTTTT.

In this sample, this clone turned up once. V gene TRBV29-1 combines with J gene TRBJ1-1; tentative D call: TRBD1 (5 bases). This CDR3 is 13 amino acids long. Trimming removed 5 bases at V and 8 bases at J, with 18 bases between. CDR1 and CDR2 (germline): SQVTM, ANQGSEA. For the CDR3, the DNA is TGCAGCGTTTCTTCAATGGGGGGTTTAGAAGCTTTCTTT. Translating it yields CSVSSMGGLEAFF.

The chain links TRBV30 to TRBJ1-1; D gene unclear. There are 16 residues in the CDR3. Trimming stripped 5 bases from V and 6 bases from J, with 25 bases between. Germline V gene sequence: CDR1 GTSNPN, CDR2 SVGIG (reference sequence). CDR3 region: CAWHRDFLRANSEAFF. The CDR3 DNA follows: TGTGCCTGGCATAGGGATTTCCTGCGGGCAAACTCTGAAGCTTTCTTT. The entire variable domain, with the rest obtained from reference TRBV30 and TRBJ1-1, is as follows: SQTIHQWPATLVQPVGSPLSLECTVEGTSNPNLYWYRQAAGRGLQLLFYSVGIGQISSEVPQNLSASRPQDRQFILSSKKLLLSDSGFYLCAWHRDFLRANSEAFFGQGTRLTVV.

Written as DNA, the CDR3 is TGTGCCAGCAGCTTAGGTTCGGGCTACACCTTC. Amino acid sequence: CASSLGSGYTF. V is TRBV11-2 and J is TRBJ1-2; D gene uncertain. Germline assignment: CDR1 SGHAT and CDR2 FQNNGV. This CDR3 region has 11 residues. The V and J ends lost 1 base and 8 bases respectively, with 5 bases between them.

On this clone itself: Other DNA sequences in the same sample also yield this CDR3. The chain recombines TRBV2 with TRBJ1-1; D is ambiguous. This CDR3 spans 13 amino acids. CDR1 is SNHLY, CDR2 FYNNEI, per germline. Trimming left V 1 base short and J 2 bases short, with 5 bases between. Written as DNA, the CDR3 is TGTGCCAGCAGTGAAGAGGAAAACACTGAAGCTTTCTTT. Translating gives CASSEEENTEAFF.

This chain connects TRBV4-3 to TRBJ1-4; D uncertain. The CDR3 covers 17 residues. The ends were cut back, 0 bases at V and 7 bases at J, with 18 bases in the middle. CDR1 and CDR2 from the germline V gene are LGHNA and YSLEER. The CDR3 nucleotides read TGCGCCAGCAGCCAAGATCAGGTGGGGTTCATTGGTGAAAAACTGTTTTTT. Encoded protein: CASSQDQVGFIGEKLFF.

The genes are TRBV18 and TRBJ1-4; a weak D match, TRBD1 (5 bases). CDR3 size: 17 residues. The V end lost 3 bases, the J end lost 5 bases, and 19 bases lay between the germline ends. The germline V gene has CDR1 KGHSH and CDR2 LQKENI. This CDR3 reads CASSPEYRSDRNEKLFF. CDR3 nucleotide sequence: TGTGCCAGCTCACCCGAGTACAGGAGCGATAGGAATGAAAAACTGTTTTTT.

Comment on this clone: Other DNA sequences in the sample encode the same CDR3. The chain employs TRBV5-1 and TRBJ2-5; 7 positions match TRBD2. This CDR3 is 15 amino acids long. CDR1 and CDR2 (germline): SGHRS, YFSETQ. The V and J ends lost 7 bases and 2 bases, in that order; junction bases with no gene match: 11. The DNA for the CDR3 is TGCGCCAGCGCCCCTGCTAGCGGTAAACAAGAGACCCAGTACTTC. This sequence encodes CASAPASGKQETQYF.

This clone has a handful of counts. V gene TRBV7-6 combines with J gene TRBJ2-5; D gene ambiguous. The ends were cut back, 4 bases at V and 0 bases at J, with 9 bases in the middle. Germline V gives CDR1 SGHVS, CDR2 FNYEAQ. This CDR3 is built from 14 residues. The CDR3 here is CASSSLGYQETQYF. CDR3 DNA sequence: TGTGCCAGCAGCTCCTTGGGGTACCAAGAGACCCAGTACTTC. The variable domain in full, with the rest retrieved from reference TRBV7-6 and TRBJ2-5, is GAGVSQSPRYKVTKRGQDVALRCDPISGHVSLYWYRQALGQGPEFLTYFNYEAQQDKSGLPNDRFSAERPEGSISTLTIQRTEQRDSAMYRCASSSLGYQETQYFGPGTRLLVL.